Below are 6 T cell receptor beta chains sequenced from a single sample in a study of CD8+ T cells in alopecia areata. This sample's treatment: oral pan-JAK inhibitor, 5-10 mg twice daily. It was cDNA, reverse transcribed from extracted RNA, that served as the sequencing template. TCRdb's copy holds only in-frame clones and misses some; the assay was immunoSEQ multiplex PCR. The table records 95,000 to 110,000 clones, about 83% of them present only once. The sequencing used CD8+ T cells sorted from blood, collected at week 24, from a patient treated with tofacitinib. These receptors originate from a human donor with alopecia areata.

The rearrangement links TRBV19 to TRBJ2-7; TRBD2 might be the D (5 bases). Trimming cost V 1 base and J 2 bases, with 12 bases left between them. The V gene's germline CDR1 is LNHDA and CDR2 SQIVND (reference sequence). The CDR3 spans 15 residues. CDR3 DNA: TGTGCCAGTAGTATAGCCCCCGGGGAGACCTACGAGCAGTACTTC. Translation: CASSIAPGETYEQYF.

Points on this clone: The same CDR3 arises from other DNA sequences in this sample as well. The chain links TRBV4-2 to TRBJ2-7; 10 bases are a match to TRBD2. The V gene end was trimmed by 0 bases and the J gene end by 2 bases; junction bases not matched to a gene: 4. This CDR3 spans 16 amino acids. The V gene's germline CDR1 is LGHNA and CDR2 YNFKEQ. As DNA, the CDR3 is TGTGCCAGCAGCCAAGAGGGAGCGGGGGGGCCCTACGAGCAGTACTTC. Protein sequence: CASSQEGAGGPYEQYF.

The table lists this clone with a few counts. This chain connects TRBV19 to TRBJ2-2, with 10 nucleotides matching TRBD1. Germline CDR1 and CDR2: LNHDA and SQIVND (reference sequence). J was trimmed by 3 bases and V by 6 bases; bases with no gene match: 4. This CDR3 contains 15 residues. The chain's CDR3 is CASRWGTGDTGELFF. CDR3 in DNA: TGTGCCAGTAGATGGGGGACAGGGGACACCGGGGAGCTGTTTTTT.

The chain uses TRBV7-9 and TRBJ2-7; possibly TRBD2 for D (6 bases). V lost 5 bases, J lost 3 bases, and 8 bases lay in between. Germline V gene lookup returns CDR1 SEHNR and CDR2 FQNEAQ (reference sequence). The CDR3 consists of 12 residues. The chain's CDR3 is CASSQTSYEQYF. In nucleotides, the CDR3 is TGTGCCAGCAGCCAGACTAGCTACGAGCAGTACTTC.

This clone was recorded many times. J is TRBJ2-1 and V is TRBV7-9; D not resolved. With 2 bases removed from V and 4 bases from J, the gap between germline ends came to 9 bases. Germline assignment: CDR1 SEHNR and CDR2 FQNEAQ (reference sequence). The CDR3 consists of 14 residues. CDR3 amino acids: CASSLSSHYNEQFF. The DNA of the CDR3 is TGTGCCAGCAGCTTATCCTCCCATTACAATGAGCAGTTCTTC.

The rearrangement links TRBV7-8 to TRBJ2-1, with 8 bases identical to TRBD2. The CDR3 is 15 amino acids. The trim removed 5 bases at V and 9 bases at J, leaving 12 bases unmatched. Germline-derived CDR1 and CDR2 are SGHVS and FQNEAQ. CDR3 residues: CASSLTSAGRGEQFF. CDR3 sequence (DNA): TGTGCCAGCAGCCTGACTAGCGCGGGACGGGGTGAGCAGTTCTTC.